This paragraph covers one TCR beta chain sequence. The antigen is undetermined. Trimming cost V 5 bases and J 0 bases, with 11 bases left between them. Germline values: CDR1 SNHLY, CDR2 FYNNEI. The CDR3 is 15 residues long. It was patients with CD8+CD57+ cell expansion by flow cytometry who were chosen for sequencing. The data were taken from a study of CD8+CD57+ T cells in acquired aplastic anemia. Researchers used genomic DNA as the template to profile TCR beta VDJ and CDR3. TCRdb reprocessed the reads with MiXCR, giving one entry per CDR3 protein. Here the sample spans hundreds of thousands of distinct CDR3 sequences, less than 35% being singletons. Study observations and caveats: Around 27 CD8+ CDR3 sequences occurred in both the patients and the controls.

The sequence derives from a human donor with aplastic anemia. This chain links TRBV2 with TRBJ2-1, with unresolved D. The sequenced sample was sorted CD4+, CD8+, or CD8+CD57+ T cells (not recorded which) from PBMCs. In DNA, the CDR3 is TGTGCCAGCAGTCAACCGTGGGCCTCCTACAATGAGCAGTTCTTC. This translates into CASSQPWASYNEQFF.